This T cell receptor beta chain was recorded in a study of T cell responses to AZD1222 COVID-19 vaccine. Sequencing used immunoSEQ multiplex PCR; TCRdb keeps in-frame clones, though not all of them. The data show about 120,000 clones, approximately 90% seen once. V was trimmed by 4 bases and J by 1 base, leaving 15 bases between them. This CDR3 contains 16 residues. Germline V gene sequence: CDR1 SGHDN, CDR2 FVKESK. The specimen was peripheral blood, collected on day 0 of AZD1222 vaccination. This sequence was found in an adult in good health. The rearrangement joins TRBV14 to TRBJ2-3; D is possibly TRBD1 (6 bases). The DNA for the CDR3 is TGTGCCAGCAGCCGCCGGGACACTCACCGCACAGATACGCAGTATTTT. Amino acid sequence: CASSRRDTHRTDTQYF.